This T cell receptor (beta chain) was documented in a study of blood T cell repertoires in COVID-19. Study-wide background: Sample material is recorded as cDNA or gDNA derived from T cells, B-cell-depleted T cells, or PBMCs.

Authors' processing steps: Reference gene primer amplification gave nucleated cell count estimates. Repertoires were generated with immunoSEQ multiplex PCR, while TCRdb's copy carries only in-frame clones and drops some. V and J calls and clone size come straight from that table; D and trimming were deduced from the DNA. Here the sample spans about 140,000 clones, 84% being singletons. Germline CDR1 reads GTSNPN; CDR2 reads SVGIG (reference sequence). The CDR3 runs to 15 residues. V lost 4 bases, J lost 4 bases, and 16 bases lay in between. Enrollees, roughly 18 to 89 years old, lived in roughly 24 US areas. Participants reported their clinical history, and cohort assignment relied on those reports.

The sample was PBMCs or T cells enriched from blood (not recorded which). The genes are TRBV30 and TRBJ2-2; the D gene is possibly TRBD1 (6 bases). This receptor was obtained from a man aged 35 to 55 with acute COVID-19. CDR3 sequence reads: CAWMGVETGTGELFF. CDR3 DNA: TGTGCCTGGATGGGGGTTGAGACAGGCACCGGGGAGCTGTTTTTT. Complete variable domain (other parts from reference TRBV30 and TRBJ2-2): SQTIHQWPATLVQPVGSPLSLECTVEGTSNPNLYWYRQAAGRGLQLLFYSVGIGQISSEVPQNLSASRPQDRQFILSSKKLLLSDSGFYLCAWMGVETGTGELFFGEGSRLTVL.